This entry lists 17 T cell receptor beta chains sequenced from one sample in a study of pediatric ulcerative colitis. One to two pinch biopsies were taken from the rectum during colonoscopy. Using immunoSEQ multiplex PCR, the repertoire was profiled, and TCRdb retains in-frame clones only, with some absent. The sample has 30,000 or so clones, roughly 77% seen once. Material for sequencing was gut tissue. The receptors come from a boy between 10 and 17 years old with mild ulcerative colitis.

CDR3: CASSPSLAGAYGYTF. The CDR3 DNA is TGTGCCAGCAGTCCCTCCCTTGCGGGGGCATATGGCTACACCTTC. The chain couples TRBV2 to TRBJ1-2; weak D call: TRBD1 (6 bases). V was shortened by 5 bases and J by 5 bases, with 18 bases between the two germline ends. This CDR3 is 15 amino acids long. Germline V gives CDR1 SNHLY, CDR2 FYNNEI.

This clone was picked up one time. The chain recombines TRBV5-8 with TRBJ2-7; the match to TRBD1 covers 7 bases. Germline V lookup: CDR1 SGHTS, CDR2 YDEGEE. Germline trimming cut 4 bases from V and 5 bases from J; bases unmatched to any gene: 3. This CDR3 region has 12 residues. The chain's CDR3 is CASSLTGDEQYF. CDR3 DNA: TGTGCCAGCAGCCTTACAGGGGACGAGCAGTACTTC.

The V gene is TRBV10-3, the J gene TRBJ1-6; D is possibly TRBD1 (5 bases). The V gene lost 6 bases and the J gene lost 7 bases, with 13 bases spanning the gap. The CDR3 length is 14 residues. Germline assignment: CDR1 ENHRY and CDR2 SYGVKD. CDR3 loop: CAISTGLGNSPLHF. The CDR3 DNA sequence: TGTGCCATCAGCACGGGACTGGGCAATTCACCCCTCCACTTT.

In this sample, this clone turned up a few times. For the CDR3, the DNA is TGTGCCAGCAAGGGAGGGACTTTGGGCTATGGCTACACCTTC. It translates to CASKGGTLGYGYTF. The genes are TRBV6-1 and TRBJ1-2; possibly TRBD1 for D (5 bases). V was clipped by 7 bases and J by 4 bases, with 16 bases between them. The CDR3 is made up of 14 amino acids. Per the germline V gene, CDR1 is MNHNS and CDR2 is SASEGT.

The chain uses TRBV6-5 and TRBJ1-3, with 9 bases fitting TRBD1. V was pared by 3 bases and J by 2 bases, with 5 bases of the junction left unmatched. Germline lookup yields CDR1 MNHEY and CDR2 SVGAGI. The CDR3 loop spans 16 amino acids. The CDR3 DNA reads TGTGCCAGCAGTTATAGGACAGGGGAAACTGGAAACACCATATATTTT. It codes for CASSYRTGETGNTIYF.

This clone was detected a few times. The chain uses TRBV10-3 and TRBJ1-4, with D possibly being TRBD1 (6 bases). The CDR3 consists of 13 residues. The germline V gene has CDR1 ENHRY and CDR2 SYGVKD. V was shortened by 4 bases and J by 8 bases, with 11 bases between the two germline ends. The CDR3 is CAISGTGKEKLFF. CDR3 nucleotides: TGTGCCATCAGTGGAACAGGGAAAGAAAAACTGTTTTTT.

The chain recombines TRBV5-8 with TRBJ2-3, with D tentatively TRBD1 or TRBD2 (5 bases each). The CDR3 has 13 residues. Germline V gives CDR1 SGHTS, CDR2 YDEGEE. Trimming took 6 bases from V and 1 from J, leaving 9 bases between them. CDR3: CASTRGGTDTQYF. DNA for the CDR3: TGTGCCAGCACCCGAGGGGGCACAGATACGCAGTATTTT. The full variable domain, its missing parts supplied by reference TRBV5-8 and TRBJ2-3, is EAGVTQSPTHLIKTRGQQATLRCSPISGHTSVYWYQQALGLGLQFLLWYDEGEERNRGNFPPRFSGRQFPNYSSELNVNALELEDSALYLCASTRGGTDTQYFGPGTRLTVL.

J is TRBJ1-1 and V is TRBV7-9; D is ambiguous. The CDR3 spans 13 residues. The V end was cut by 3 bases, the J end by 0 bases, with 5 bases between. Germline CDR1 SEHNR, CDR2 FQNEAQ (reference sequence). The CDR3 DNA sequence: TGTGCCAGCAGCTTTATGATGAACACTGAAGCTTTCTTT. Translation: CASSFMMNTEAFF. The variable domain in full, with the rest retrieved from reference TRBV7-9 and TRBJ1-1, is DTGVSQNPRHKITKRGQNVTFRCDPISEHNRLYWYRQTLGQGPEFLTYFQNEAQLEKSRLLSDRFSAERPKGSFSTLEIQRTEQGDSAMYLCASSFMMNTEAFFGQGTRLTVV.

This sequence joins TRBV2 and TRBJ1-5; 7 positions agree with TRBD1. With V trimmed by 4 bases and J by 1 base, 13 bases remained unmatched. Germline values: CDR1 SNHLY, CDR2 FYNNEI. This CDR3 contains 18 residues. CDR3 in DNA: TGTGCCAGCAGTGCGACAGGGTCTTCTATAGTCAGCAATCAGCCCCAGCATTTT. This gives the protein CASSATGSSIVSNQPQHF. Complete variable domain (other parts from reference TRBV2 and TRBJ1-5): EPEVTQTPSHQVTQMGQEVILRCVPISNHLYFYWYRQILGQKVEFLVSFYNNEISEKSEIFDDQFSVERPDGSNFTLKIRSTKLEDSAMYFCASSATGSSIVSNQPQHFGDGTRLSIL.

The rearrangement joins TRBV5-8 to TRBJ1-5, with D possibly being TRBD1 (6 bases). The CDR3 extends over 11 amino acids. Trimming pared 5 bases from V and 9 bases from J, leaving 9 bases between. Germline assignment: CDR1 SGHTS and CDR2 YDEGEE. The CDR3 protein is CASRDSGPQHF. CDR3 bases: TGTGCCAGCAGGGACAGCGGGCCCCAGCATTTT.

The rearrangement links TRBV29-1 to TRBJ2-2; 14 bases are a match to TRBD2. V was pared by 5 bases and J by 3 bases, with 5 bases of the junction left unmatched. This CDR3 contains 16 residues. From germline, CDR1 is SQVTM and CDR2 ANQGSEA. In DNA, the CDR3 is TGCAGCGTTTCCGGGACTAGCGGGGGCCACACCGGGGAGCTGTTTTTT. The encoded protein is CSVSGTSGGHTGELFF.

This chain links TRBV5-1 with TRBJ1-2; unclear D gene. The germline V gene encodes CDR1 SGHRS and CDR2 YFSETQ. This CDR3 comprises 13 residues. V was trimmed by 2 bases and J by 5 bases, leaving 10 bases between them. The CDR3 sequence: CASSLREQYGYTF. The CDR3 bases are TGCGCCAGCAGCTTAAGGGAGCAATATGGCTACACCTTC.

The chain joins TRBV5-5 to TRBJ1-6, with 9 nucleotides matching TRBD1. V lost 3 bases, J lost 7 bases, and 5 bases stayed unmatched. Germline CDR1 reads SGHKS; CDR2 reads YYEKEE (reference sequence). This CDR3 has 15 amino acids. This chain's CDR3 is CASSWDRVENSPLHF. DNA of the CDR3: TGTGCCAGCAGCTGGGACAGGGTGGAAAATTCACCCCTCCACTTT.

The genes are TRBV5-1 and TRBJ1-2, with a weak D call TRBD1 (5 bases). The germline V and J ends were trimmed by 4 bases and 0 bases, with 13 bases remaining between them. Germline assignment: CDR1 SGHRS and CDR2 YFSETQ. The CDR3 totals 15 residues. The CDR3 DNA is TGCGCCAGCAGCAAACCGGGACGGTCTAACTATGGCTACACCTTC. It specifies CASSKPGRSNYGYTF.

CDR3 region: CASSRGTSGAYNEQFF. The CDR3 region has the DNA TGTGCCAGCAGCCGAGGGACTAGCGGTGCCTACAATGAGCAGTTCTTC. This rearrangement joins TRBV14 to TRBJ2-1; 11 nucleotides align to TRBD2. J lost 2 bases, V lost 4 bases, and 4 bases had no gene match. From germline, CDR1 is SGHDN and CDR2 FVKESK. The CDR3 covers 16 residues.

The chain joins TRBV5-4 to TRBJ1-2; no reliable D call. This CDR3 has 16 amino acids. V lost 3 bases to trimming and J lost 2 bases, with 17 bases between them. Germline values: CDR1 SGHNT, CDR2 YYREEE (reference sequence). CDR3 residues: CASSSLSGSMNYGYTF. The CDR3 coding sequence is TGTGCCAGCAGCTCTTTATCAGGTTCTATGAACTATGGCTACACCTTC.

The V call is TRBV4-1, the J call TRBJ2-5; TRBD1 matches at 10 bases. The CDR3 sequence is 17 residues long. Germline V gene sequence: CDR1 MGHRA, CDR2 YSYEKL. V dropped 0 bases and J dropped 5; count of bases not matched to a gene: 9. The CDR3 nucleotides read TGCGCCAGCAGCCAAGAGAGGGGACAGGGGATAGCGGAGACCCAGTACTTC. Translating gives CASSQERGQGIAETQYF.